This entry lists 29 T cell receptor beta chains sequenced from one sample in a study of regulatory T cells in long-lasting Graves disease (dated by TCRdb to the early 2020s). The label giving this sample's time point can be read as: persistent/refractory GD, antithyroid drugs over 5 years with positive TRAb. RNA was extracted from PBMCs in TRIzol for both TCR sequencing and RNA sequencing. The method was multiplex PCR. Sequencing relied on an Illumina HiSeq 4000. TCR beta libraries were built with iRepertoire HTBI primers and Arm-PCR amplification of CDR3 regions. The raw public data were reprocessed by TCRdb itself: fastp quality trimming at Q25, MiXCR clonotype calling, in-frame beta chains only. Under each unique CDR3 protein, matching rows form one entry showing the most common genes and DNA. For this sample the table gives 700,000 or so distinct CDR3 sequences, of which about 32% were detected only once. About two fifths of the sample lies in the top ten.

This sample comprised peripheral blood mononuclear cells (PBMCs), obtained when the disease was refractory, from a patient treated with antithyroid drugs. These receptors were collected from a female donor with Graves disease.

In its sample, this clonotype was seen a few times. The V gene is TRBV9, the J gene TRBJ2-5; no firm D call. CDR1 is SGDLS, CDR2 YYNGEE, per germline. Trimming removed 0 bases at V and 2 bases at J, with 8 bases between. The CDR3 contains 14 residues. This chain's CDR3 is CASSVGNHQETQYF. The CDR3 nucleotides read TGTGCCAGCAGCGTAGGTAATCATCAAGAGACCCAGTACTTC.

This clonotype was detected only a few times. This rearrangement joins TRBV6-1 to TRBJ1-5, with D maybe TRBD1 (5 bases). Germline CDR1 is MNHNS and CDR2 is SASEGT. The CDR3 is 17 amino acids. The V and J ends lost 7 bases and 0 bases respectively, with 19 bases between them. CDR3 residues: CASNPDRYDSSNQPQHF. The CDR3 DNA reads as TGTGCCAGCAATCCGGATAGATATGACAGTAGCAATCAGCCCCAGCATTTT.

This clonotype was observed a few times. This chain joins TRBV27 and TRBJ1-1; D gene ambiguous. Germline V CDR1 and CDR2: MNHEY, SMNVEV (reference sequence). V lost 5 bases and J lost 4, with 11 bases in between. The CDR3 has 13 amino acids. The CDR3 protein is CASSEPPGTEAFF. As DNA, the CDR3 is TGTGCCAGCAGTGAACCCCCGGGCACTGAAGCTTTCTTT.

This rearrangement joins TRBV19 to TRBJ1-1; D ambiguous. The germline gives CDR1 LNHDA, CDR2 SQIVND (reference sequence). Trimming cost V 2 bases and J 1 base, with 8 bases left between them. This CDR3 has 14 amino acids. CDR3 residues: CASSITYGNTEAFF. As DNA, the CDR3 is TGTGCCAGTAGTATAACGTACGGGAACACTGAAGCTTTCTTT.

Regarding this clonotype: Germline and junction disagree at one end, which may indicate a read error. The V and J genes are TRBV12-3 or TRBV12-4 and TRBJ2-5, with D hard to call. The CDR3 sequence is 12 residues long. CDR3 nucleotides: TGCGCCAGCAGCCTACTCTTTGAGACCCAGTACTTC. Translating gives CASSLLFETQYF.

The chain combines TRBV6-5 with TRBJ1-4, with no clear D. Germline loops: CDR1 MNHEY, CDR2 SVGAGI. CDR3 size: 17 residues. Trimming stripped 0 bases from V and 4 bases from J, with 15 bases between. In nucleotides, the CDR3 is TGTGCCAGCAGTTACTCGTCCGTGCAGGCCCATAATGAAAAACTGTTTTTT. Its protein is CASSYSSVQAHNEKLFF.

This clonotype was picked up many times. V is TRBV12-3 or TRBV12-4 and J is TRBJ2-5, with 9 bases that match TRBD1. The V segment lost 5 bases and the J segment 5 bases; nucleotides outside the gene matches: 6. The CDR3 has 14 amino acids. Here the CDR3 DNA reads TGTGCCAGCAGTCGGACAGGGGTGCGGGAGACCCAGTACTTC. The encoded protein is CASSRTGVRETQYF.

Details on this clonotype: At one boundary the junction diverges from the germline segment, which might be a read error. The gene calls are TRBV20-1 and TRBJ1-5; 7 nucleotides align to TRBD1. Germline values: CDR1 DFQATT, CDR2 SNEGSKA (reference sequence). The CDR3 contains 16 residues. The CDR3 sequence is CSASGRGQVGNQPQQF. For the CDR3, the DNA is TGCAGTGCTTCCGGGAGGGGGCAAGTTGGCAATCAGCCCCAGCAGTTT.

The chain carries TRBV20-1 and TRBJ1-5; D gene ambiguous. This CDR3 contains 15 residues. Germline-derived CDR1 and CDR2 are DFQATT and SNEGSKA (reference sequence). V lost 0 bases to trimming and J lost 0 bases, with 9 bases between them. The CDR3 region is CSARERLYSNQPQHF. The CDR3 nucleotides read TGCAGTGCTAGAGAGAGACTGTATAGCAATCAGCCCCAGCATTTT.

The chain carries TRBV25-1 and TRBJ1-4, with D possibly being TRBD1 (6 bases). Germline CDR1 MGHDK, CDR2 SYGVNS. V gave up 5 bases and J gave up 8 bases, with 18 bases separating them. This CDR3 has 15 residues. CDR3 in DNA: TGTGCCAGCAGTTCCTCGGCGAGGCAGGGGGAAAAACTGTTTTTT. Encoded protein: CASSSSARQGEKLFF.

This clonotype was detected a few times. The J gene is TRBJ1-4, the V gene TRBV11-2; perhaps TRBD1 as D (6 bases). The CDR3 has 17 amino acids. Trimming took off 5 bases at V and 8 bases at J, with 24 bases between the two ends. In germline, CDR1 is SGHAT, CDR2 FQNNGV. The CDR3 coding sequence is TGTGCCAGCAGCCCCGGGGGAAGGGGGGCGGCTGGGGAAAAACTGTTTTTT. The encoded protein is CASSPGGRGAAGEKLFF.

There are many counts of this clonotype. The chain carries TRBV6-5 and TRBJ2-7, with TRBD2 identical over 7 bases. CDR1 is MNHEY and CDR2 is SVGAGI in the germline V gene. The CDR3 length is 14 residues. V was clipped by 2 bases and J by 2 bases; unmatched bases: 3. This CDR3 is CASSYQRGPYEQYF. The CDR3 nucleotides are TGTGCCAGCAGTTACCAGCGGGGCCCCTACGAGCAGTACTTC.

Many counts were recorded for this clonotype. CDR3 sequence: CASSAADLNTEAFF. The CDR3 DNA sequence: TGTGCCAGCAGTGCTGCCGATCTGAACACTGAAGCTTTCTTT. The chain couples TRBV28 to TRBJ1-1; D is undetermined. The CDR3 is 14 amino acids. Trimming stripped 5 bases from V and 0 bases from J, with 10 bases between. The V gene's germline CDR1 is MDHEN and CDR2 SYDVKM.

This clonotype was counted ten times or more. The CDR3 sequence: CASTNSGTSGSEGQETQYF. CDR3 sequence (DNA): TGTGCCAGCACTAATTCCGGTACTAGCGGATCCGAGGGCCAAGAGACCCAGTACTTC. The chain couples TRBV28 to TRBJ2-5, with 8 bases identical to TRBD2. The germline V gene has CDR1 MDHEN and CDR2 SYDVKM. J lost 1 base, V lost 7 bases, and 20 bases had no gene match. The CDR3 runs 19 residues.

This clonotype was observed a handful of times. CDR3 nucleotide sequence: TGCATCTCATCTGGGGGACAGGACTATGGCTACACCTTC. This gives the protein CISSGGQDYGYTF. This chain connects TRBV29-1 to TRBJ1-2; 8 bases fit TRBD1. This CDR3 is built from 13 residues. Per the germline V gene, CDR1 is SQVTM and CDR2 is ANQGSEA.

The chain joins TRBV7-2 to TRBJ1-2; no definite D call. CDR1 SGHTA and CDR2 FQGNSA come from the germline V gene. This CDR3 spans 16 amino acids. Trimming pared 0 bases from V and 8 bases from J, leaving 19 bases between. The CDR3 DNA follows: TGTGCCAGCAGCTTAGCGAGGGCACAGATTCAATACGGCTACACCTTC. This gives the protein CASSLARAQIQYGYTF. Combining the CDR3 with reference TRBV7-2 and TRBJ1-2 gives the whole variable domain GAGVSQSPSNKVTEKGKDVELRCDPISGHTALYWYRQSLGQGLEFLIYFQGNSAPDKSGLPSDRFSAERTGGSVSTLTIQRTQQEDSAVYLCASSLARAQIQYGYTFGSGTRLTVV.

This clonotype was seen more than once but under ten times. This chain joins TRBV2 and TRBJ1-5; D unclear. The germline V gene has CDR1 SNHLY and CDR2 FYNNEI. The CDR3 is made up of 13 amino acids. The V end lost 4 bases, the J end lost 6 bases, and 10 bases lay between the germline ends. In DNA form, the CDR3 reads TGTGCCAGCAGTGTAGAAGGGAGTCAGCCCCAGCATTTT. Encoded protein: CASSVEGSQPQHF.

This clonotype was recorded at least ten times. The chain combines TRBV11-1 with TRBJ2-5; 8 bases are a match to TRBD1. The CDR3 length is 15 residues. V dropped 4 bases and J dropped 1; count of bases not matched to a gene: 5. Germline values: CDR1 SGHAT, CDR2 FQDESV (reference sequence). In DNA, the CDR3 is TGTGCCAGCAGCTCTCGGACAGGGAGCCAAGAGACCCAGTACTTC. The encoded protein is CASSSRTGSQETQYF.

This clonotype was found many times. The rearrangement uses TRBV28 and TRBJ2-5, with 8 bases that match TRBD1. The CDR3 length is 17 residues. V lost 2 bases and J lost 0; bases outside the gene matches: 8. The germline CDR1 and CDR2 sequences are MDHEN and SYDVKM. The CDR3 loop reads CASSLARGPLDQETQYF. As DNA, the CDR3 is TGTGCCAGCAGTTTAGCCAGGGGGCCCCTCGACCAAGAGACCCAGTACTTC. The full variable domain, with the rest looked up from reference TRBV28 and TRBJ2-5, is DVKVTQSSRYLVKRTGEKVFLECVQDMDHENMFWYRQDPGLGLRLIYFSYDVKMKEKGDIPEGYSVSREKKERFSLILESASTNQTSMYLCASSLARGPLDQETQYFGPGTRLLVL.

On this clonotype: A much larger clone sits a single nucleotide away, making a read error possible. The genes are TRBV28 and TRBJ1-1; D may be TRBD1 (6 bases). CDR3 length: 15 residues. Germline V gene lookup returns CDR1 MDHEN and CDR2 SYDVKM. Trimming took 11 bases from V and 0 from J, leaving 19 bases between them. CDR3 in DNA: TGTGCCCCCAAAGCCAGGGGCCCCATGAACACTGAAGCTTTCTTT. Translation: CAPKARGPMNTEAFF.

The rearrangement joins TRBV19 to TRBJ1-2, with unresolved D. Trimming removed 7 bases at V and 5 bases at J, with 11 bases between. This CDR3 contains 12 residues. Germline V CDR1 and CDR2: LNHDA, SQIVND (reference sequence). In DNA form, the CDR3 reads TGTGCCAGTACCGAAGGAGAGTATGGCTACACCTTC. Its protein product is CASTEGEYGYTF.

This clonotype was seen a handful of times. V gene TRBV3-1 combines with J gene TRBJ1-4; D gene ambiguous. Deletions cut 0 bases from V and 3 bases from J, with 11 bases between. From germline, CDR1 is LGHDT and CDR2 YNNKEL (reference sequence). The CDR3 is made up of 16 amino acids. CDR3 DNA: TGTGCCAGCAGCCAAGATCCCGGACGGCCTAATGAAAAACTGTTTTTT. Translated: CASSQDPGRPNEKLFF. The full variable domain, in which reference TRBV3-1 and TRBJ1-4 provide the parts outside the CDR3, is DTAVSQTPKYLVTQMGNDKSIKCEQNLGHDTMYWYKQDSKKFLKIMFSYNNKELIINETVPNRFSPKSPDKAHLNLHINSLELGDSAVYFCASSQDPGRPNEKLFFGSGTQLSVL.

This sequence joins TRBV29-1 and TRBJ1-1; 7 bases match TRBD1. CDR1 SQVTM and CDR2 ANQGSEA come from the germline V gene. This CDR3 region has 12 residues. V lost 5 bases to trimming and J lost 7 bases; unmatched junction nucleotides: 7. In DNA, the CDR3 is TGCAGCGTTTCCCGGGACAGCAATGAAGCTTTCTTT. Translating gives CSVSRDSNEAFF.

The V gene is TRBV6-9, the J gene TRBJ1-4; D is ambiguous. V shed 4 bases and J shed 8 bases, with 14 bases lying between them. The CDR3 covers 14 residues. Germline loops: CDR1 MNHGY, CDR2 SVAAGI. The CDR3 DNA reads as TGTGCCAGCAGTTCGGCACGGGCTTCGGAAAAACTGTTTTTT. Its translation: CASSSARASEKLFF.

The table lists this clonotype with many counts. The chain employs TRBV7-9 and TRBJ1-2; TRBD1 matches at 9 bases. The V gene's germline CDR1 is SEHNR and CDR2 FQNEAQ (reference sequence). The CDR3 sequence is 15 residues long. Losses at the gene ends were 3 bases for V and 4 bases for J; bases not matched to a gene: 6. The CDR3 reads CASSLGTGGFYGYTF. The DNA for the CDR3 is TGTGCCAGCAGCTTGGGTACAGGGGGCTTCTATGGCTACACCTTC.

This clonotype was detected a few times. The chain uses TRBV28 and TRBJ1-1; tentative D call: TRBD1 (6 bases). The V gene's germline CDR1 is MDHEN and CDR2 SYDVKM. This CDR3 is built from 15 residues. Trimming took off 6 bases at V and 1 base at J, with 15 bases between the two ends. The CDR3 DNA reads TGTGCCAGCAGCCGCTGGGAGGGGGGGAACACTGAAGCTTTCTTT. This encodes CASSRWEGGNTEAFF. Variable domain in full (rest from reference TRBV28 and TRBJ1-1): DVKVTQSSRYLVKRTGEKVFLECVQDMDHENMFWYRQDPGLGLRLIYFSYDVKMKEKGDIPEGYSVSREKKERFSLILESASTNQTSMYLCASSRWEGGNTEAFFGQGTRLTVV.

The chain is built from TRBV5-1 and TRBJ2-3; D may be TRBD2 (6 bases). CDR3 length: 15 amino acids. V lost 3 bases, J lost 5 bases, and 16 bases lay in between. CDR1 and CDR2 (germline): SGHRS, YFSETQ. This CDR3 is CASSYGTSGGDTQYF. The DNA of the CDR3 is TGCGCCAGCAGCTATGGGACTTCCGGGGGAGATACGCAGTATTTT.

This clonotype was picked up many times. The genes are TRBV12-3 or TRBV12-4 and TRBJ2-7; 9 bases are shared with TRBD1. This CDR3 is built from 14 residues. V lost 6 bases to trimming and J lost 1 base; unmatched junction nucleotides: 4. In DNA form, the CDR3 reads TGTGCCAGCAGCACCGGGACAGGGTCCTACGAGCAGTACTTC. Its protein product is CASSTGTGSYEQYF.

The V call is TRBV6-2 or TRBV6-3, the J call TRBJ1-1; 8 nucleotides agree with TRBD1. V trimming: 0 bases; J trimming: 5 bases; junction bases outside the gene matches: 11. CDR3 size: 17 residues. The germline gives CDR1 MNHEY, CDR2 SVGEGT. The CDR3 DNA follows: TGTGCCAGCAGTTACTCTAGGCCGACAGGGGTGGAAACTGAAGCTTTCTTT. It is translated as CASSYSRPTGVETEAFF.